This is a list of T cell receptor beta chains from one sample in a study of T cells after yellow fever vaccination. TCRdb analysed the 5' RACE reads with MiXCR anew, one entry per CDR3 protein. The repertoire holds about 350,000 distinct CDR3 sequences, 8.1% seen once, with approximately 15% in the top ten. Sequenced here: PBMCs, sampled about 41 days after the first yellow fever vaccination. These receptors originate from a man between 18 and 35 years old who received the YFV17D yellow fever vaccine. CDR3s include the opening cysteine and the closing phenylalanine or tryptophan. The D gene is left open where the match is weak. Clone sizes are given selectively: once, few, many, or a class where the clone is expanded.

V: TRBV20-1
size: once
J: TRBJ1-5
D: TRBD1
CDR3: CSARDPLNRGGHQPQHF
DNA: TGCAGTGCTAGAGATCCCCTCAACAGGGGCGGTCATCAGCCCCAGCATTTT

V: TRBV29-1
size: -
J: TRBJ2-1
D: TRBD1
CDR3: CSVVKDREDEQFF
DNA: TGCAGCGTTGTCAAGGACAGGGAGGATGAGCAGTTCTTC

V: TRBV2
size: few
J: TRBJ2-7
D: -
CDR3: CASNRDGYEQYF
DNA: TGTGCCAGCAACCGGGACGGCTACGAGCAGTACTTC

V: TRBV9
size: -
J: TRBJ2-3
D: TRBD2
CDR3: CASSPGSSGGPSDTQYF
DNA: TGTGCCAGCAGCCCCGGATCTAGCGGGGGACCATCAGATACGCAGTATTTT

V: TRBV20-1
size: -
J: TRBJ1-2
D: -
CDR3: CSAREIHGYTF
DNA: TGCAGTGCTAGAGAGATCCATGGCTACACCTTC

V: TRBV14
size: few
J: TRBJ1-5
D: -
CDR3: CASSPTFGGPQHF
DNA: TGTGCCAGCAGCCCTACTTTTGGGGGGCCCCAGCATTTT

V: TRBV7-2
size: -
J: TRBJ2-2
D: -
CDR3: CASSLMTGNTGELFF
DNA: TGTGCCAGCAGCTTAATGACAGGGAACACCGGGGAGCTGTTTTTT

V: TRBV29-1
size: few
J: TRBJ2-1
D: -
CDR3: CSVEFYEQFF
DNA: TGCAGCGTTGAATTCTATGAGCAGTTCTTC

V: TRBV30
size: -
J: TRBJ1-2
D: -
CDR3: CAWNRPGANYGYTF
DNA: TGTGCCTGGAACCGCCCCGGAGCTAACTATGGCTACACCTTC

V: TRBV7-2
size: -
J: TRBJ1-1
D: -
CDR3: CASTYKSDTEAFF
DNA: TGTGCCAGCACGTACAAGTCGGACACTGAAGCTTTCTTT

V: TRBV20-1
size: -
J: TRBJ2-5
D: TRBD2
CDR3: CSARVPSGLGETQYF
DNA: TGCAGTGCTAGAGTGCCTAGCGGGCTTGGCGAGACCCAGTACTTC

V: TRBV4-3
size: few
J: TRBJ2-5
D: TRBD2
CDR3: CASSQSRTSGGSQETQYF
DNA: TGCGCCAGCAGCCAATCGCGTACTAGCGGGGGGAGCCAAGAGACCCAGTACTTC

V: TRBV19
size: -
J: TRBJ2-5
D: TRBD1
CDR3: CAGRDRGRGETQYF
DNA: TGTGCCGGCCGGGACAGGGGAAGGGGAGAGACCCAGTACTTC

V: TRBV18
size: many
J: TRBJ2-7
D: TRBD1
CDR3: CASSPPTGWEQYF
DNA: TGTGCCAGCTCACCACCGACAGGGTGGGAGCAGTACTTC

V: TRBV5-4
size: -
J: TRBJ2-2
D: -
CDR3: CASSRAGPGRYTGELFF
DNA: TGTGCCAGCAGCCGGGCTGGGCCAGGCCGCTACACCGGGGAGCTGTTTTTT

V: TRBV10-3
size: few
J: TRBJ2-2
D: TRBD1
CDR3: CAISGQGGHTGELFF
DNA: TGTGCCATCAGTGGACAGGGCGGTCACACCGGGGAGCTGTTTTTT

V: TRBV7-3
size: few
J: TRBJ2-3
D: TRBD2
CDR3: CASSKPTGGPVDTQYF
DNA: TGTGCCAGCAGCAAACCAACGGGGGGGCCCGTAGATACGCAGTATTTT

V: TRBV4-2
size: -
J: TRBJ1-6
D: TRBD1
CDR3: CASSQDPGQGNSPLHF
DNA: TGTGCCAGCAGCCAAGATCCGGGACAGGGTAATTCACCCCTCCACTTT

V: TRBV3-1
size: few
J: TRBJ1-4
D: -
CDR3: CASSLLIASRKEKLFF
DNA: TGTGCCAGCAGCCTTCTGATTGCCTCTAGGAAGGAAAAACTGTTTTTT

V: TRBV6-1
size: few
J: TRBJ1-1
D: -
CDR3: CATFPGADGATEAFF
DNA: TGTGCCACCTTCCCCGGGGCGGACGGCGCCACTGAAGCTTTCTTT

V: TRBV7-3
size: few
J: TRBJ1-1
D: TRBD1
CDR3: CASSLTTGGFTEAFF
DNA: TGTGCCAGCAGCTTAACCACAGGGGGCTTCACTGAAGCTTTCTTT

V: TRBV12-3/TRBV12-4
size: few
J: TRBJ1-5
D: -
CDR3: CASSLEAGRSQHF
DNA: TGTGCCAGCAGTTTAGAGGCGGGTCGGTCCCAGCATTTT

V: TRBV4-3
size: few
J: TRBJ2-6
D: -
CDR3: CASSLMPGANVLTF
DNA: TGCGCCAGCAGCCTGATGCCTGGGGCCAACGTCCTGACTTTC

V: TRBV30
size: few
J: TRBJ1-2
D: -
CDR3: CAWRHPTLYGYTF
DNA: TGTGCCTGGAGGCACCCGACCCTCTATGGCTACACCTTC

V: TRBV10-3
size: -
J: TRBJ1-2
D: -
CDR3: CAIRRDNGYTF
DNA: TGTGCCATCAGGAGGGACAATGGCTACACCTTC

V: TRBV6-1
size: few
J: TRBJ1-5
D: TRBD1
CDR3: CASSGQGDVQPQHF
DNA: TGTGCCAGCAGTGGACAGGGAGACGTTCAGCCCCAGCATTTT

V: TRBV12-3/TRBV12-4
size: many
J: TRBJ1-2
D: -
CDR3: CASSSSWEGFPGGYTF
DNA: TGTGCCAGCAGTTCGTCCTGGGAGGGCTTCCCTGGTGGCTACACCTTC

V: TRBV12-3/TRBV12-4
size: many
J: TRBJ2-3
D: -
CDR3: CASSLSSTDTQYF
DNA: TGTGCCAGCAGTTTGTCCTCCACAGATACGCAGTATTTT

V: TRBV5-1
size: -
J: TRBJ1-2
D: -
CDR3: CASSLGETVGGYTF
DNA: TGCGCCAGCAGCTTGGGGGAGACAGTGGGCGGCTACACCTTC

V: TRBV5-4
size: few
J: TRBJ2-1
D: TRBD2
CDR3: CASSLGRTSPEQFF
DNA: TGTGCCAGCAGCTTGGGGAGGACTAGCCCTGAGCAGTTCTTC

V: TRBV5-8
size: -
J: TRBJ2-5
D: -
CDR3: CASSLQTTGEIQYF
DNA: TGTGCCAGCAGCTTACAGACAACCGGGGAGATCCAGTACTTC

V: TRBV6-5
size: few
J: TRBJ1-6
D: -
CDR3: CASSYSKFGADYNSPLHF
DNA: TGTGCCAGCAGTTACTCGAAATTTGGGGCCGACTATAATTCACCCCTCCACTTT

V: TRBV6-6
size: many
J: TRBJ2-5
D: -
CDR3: CASSYNQETQYF
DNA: TGTGCCAGCAGTTACAACCAAGAGACCCAGTACTTC

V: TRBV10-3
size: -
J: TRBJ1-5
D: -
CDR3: CAISESRRSGADQPQHF
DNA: TGTGCCATCAGTGAGTCGAGACGTTCGGGGGCAGATCAGCCCCAGCATTTT

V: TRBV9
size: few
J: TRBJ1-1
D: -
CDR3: CASSEATAIEAFF
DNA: TGTGCCAGCAGCGAGGCGACAGCAATTGAAGCTTTCTTT

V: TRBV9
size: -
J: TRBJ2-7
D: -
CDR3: CASSVVRGGEQYF
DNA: TGTGCCAGCAGCGTAGTAAGGGGAGGCGAGCAGTACTTC

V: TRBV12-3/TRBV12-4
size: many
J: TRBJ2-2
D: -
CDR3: CASSWQGTGELFF
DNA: TGTGCCAGCAGTTGGCAGGGAACCGGGGAGCTGTTTTTT

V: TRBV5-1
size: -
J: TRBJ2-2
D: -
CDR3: CARGNTGELFF
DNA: TGCGCCAGGGGGAACACCGGGGAGCTGTTTTTT

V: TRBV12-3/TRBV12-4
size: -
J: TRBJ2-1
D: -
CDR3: CASTYRYNEQFF
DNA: TGTGCCAGCACCTACAGGTACAATGAGCAGTTCTTC

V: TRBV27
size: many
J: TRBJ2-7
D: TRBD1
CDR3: CASSTDRVPYEQYF
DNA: TGTGCCAGCAGTACCGACAGGGTCCCCTACGAGCAGTACTTC

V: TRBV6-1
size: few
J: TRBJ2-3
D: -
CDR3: CASRPGGRTDTQYF
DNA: TGTGCCAGCAGACCGGGGGGCCGCACAGATACGCAGTATTTT

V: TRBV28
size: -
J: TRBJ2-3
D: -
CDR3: CASSPVTWGAYTDTQYF
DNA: TGTGCCAGCAGTCCCGTGACCTGGGGGGCCTACACAGATACGCAGTATTTT

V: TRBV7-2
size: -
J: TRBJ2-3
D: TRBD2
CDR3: CASSPRSSGVDTQYF
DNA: TGTGCCAGCAGCCCCCGTAGTAGCGGGGTAGATACGCAGTATTTT

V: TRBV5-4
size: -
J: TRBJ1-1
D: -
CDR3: CASSSRTEAFF
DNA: TGTGCCAGCAGCTCGCGCACTGAAGCTTTCTTT

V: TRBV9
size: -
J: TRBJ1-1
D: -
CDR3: CASSVTGAGDTEAFF
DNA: TGTGCCAGCAGCGTAACTGGGGCGGGGGACACTGAAGCTTTCTTT

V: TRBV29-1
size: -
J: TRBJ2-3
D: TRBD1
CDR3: CSVGGTGGTDTQYF
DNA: TGCAGCGTGGGGGGGACAGGGGGTACAGATACGCAGTATTTT